These 18 T cell receptor beta chains were all obtained from the same sample, sequenced in a study of blood T cells in healthy people across ages. Primers used in a second PCR of roughly 7 to 12 cycles were a sample-barcoded 5' primer and a J-beta primer mix. TCRdb passed the 5' RACE reads through MiXCR, listing each CDR3 protein once. The profile shows 600,000 or so distinct CDR3 sequences, under 30% of them singletons. The sequenced sample consisted of blood. These receptors came from a woman older than 75 in good health.

This clonotype showed up many times. The chain combines TRBV10-3 with TRBJ1-2; TRBD1 agrees at 8 bases. V lost 2 bases, J lost 4 bases, and 3 bases stayed unmatched. The CDR3 consists of 14 residues. CDR1 is ENHRY and CDR2 is SYGVKD in the germline V gene. The CDR3 protein is CAISEDRGTYGYTF. In DNA form, the CDR3 reads TGTGCCATCAGTGAGGACAGGGGCACCTATGGCTACACCTTC.

This clonotype was seen many times. V gene TRBV6-5 combines with J gene TRBJ1-2, with D hard to call. Trimming removed 4 bases from V and 8 bases from J, with 20 bases in between. Germline values: CDR1 MNHEY, CDR2 SVGAGI. The CDR3 contains 15 residues. CDR3 protein: CASSSRGTGSGGYTF. CDR3 coding DNA: TGTGCCAGCAGTTCACGGGGTACGGGCTCGGGCGGCTACACCTTC.

A note on this clonotype: Being one base from a much bigger clone, this may be a read error. This chain links TRBV7-8 with TRBJ2-5; 8 positions match TRBD1. V shed 5 bases and J 5 bases; nucleotides not matched to a gene: 13. CDR1 and CDR2 from the germline V gene are SGHVS and FQNEAQ. CDR3 length: 16 amino acids. CDR3 protein: CASSPTRAGGCETQYF. CDR3 nucleotides: TGTGCCAGCAGCCCCACGAGGGCAGGGGGCTGCGAGACCCAGTACTTC.

In the case of this clonotype: Possible read error: a much larger clone is one base away. The rearrangement links TRBV20-1 to TRBJ1-2; no reliable D call. Per germline, CDR1 DFQATT and CDR2 SNEGSKA (reference sequence). The CDR3 contains 12 residues. CDR3 sequence (DNA): TGCAGTGCCCACTCTTATAACTATGGCTCCACCTTC. Its protein is CSAHSYNYGSTF.

This clonotype was counted a few times. This may stem from a read error, because a much larger clone lies one nucleotide away. The rearrangement joins TRBV5-1 to TRBJ2-1; D remains ambiguous. Trimming shortened V by 4 bases and J by 8 bases, and 13 bases separated the two germline ends. The CDR3 runs 13 residues. Germline loops: CDR1 SGHRS, CDR2 YFSETQ. CDR3: CASSPRDGDEQFF. The CDR3 nucleotides are TGCGCCAGCAGCCCCCGTGACGGCGATGAGCAGTTCTTC.

This clonotype was detected a few times. A much more abundant neighbour one base away suggests this may be a read error. CDR3 bases: TGTGCCAGCAGTACCCACCTGCGTAATGAGCAGTTCTTC. Translating gives CASSTHLRNEQFF. This rearrangement joins TRBV5-6 to TRBJ2-1; D gene ambiguous. The germline CDR1 and CDR2 sequences are SGHDT and YYEEEE. V dropped 5 bases and J dropped 7 bases, with 13 bases sitting between them. The CDR3 runs 13 residues.

This clonotype was seen at least ten times. CDR3 protein: CATSTSQGDEQFF. The CDR3 nucleotides are TGTGCCACCAGTACGAGCCAGGGTGATGAGCAGTTCTTC. This rearrangement joins TRBV24-1 to TRBJ2-1, with a weak D call TRBD1 (5 bases). Germline lookup yields CDR1 KGHDR and CDR2 SFDVKD. V was trimmed by 6 bases and J by 8 bases, leaving 13 bases between them. The CDR3 is 13 residues long.

On this clonotype itself: This may be a read error: a much more frequent sequence differs by one nucleotide. This rearrangement joins TRBV18 to TRBJ2-7; no clear D gene. This CDR3 comprises 14 residues. Trimming took 5 bases from V and 4 from J, leaving 15 bases between them. Germline CDR1 reads KGHSH; CDR2 reads LQKENI. In nucleotides, the CDR3 is TGTGCCAGCTCATCCCCGGACCGGCCTTACGAGCAGTACTTC. The encoded protein is CASSSPDRPYEQYF.

This clonotype has more than one count but fewer than ten. The chain has TRBV25-1 and TRBJ2-7; TRBD1 or TRBD2 may be the D gene (5 bases each). Germline V CDR1 and CDR2: MGHDK, SYGVNS. V was shortened by 6 bases and J by 6 bases, with 9 bases between the two germline ends. The CDR3 has 11 amino acids. This chain's CDR3 is CASRGVGEQYF. CDR3 DNA: TGTGCCAGCAGGGGGGTGGGCGAGCAGTACTTC.

Points on this clonotype: Since a much larger clone is just one base distant, this may be a read error. V and J are TRBV7-9 and TRBJ1-4; tentatively, D is TRBD1 (5 bases). There are 14 residues in the CDR3. The germline V gene has CDR1 SEHNR and CDR2 FQNEAQ (reference sequence). The CDR3 is CASSEIGGNEKRFF. CDR3 bases: TGTGCCAGCAGCGAGATCGGGGGTAATGAAAAACGGTTTTTT.

This clonotype was recorded at least ten times. The rearrangement joins TRBV6-5 to TRBJ2-3, with 8 bases that match TRBD1. V gave up 5 bases and J gave up 4 bases; unmatched junction bases: 5. The germline V gene has CDR1 MNHEY and CDR2 SVGAGI. CDR3 length equals 14 residues. CDR3 region: CASSRGQEADTQYF. As DNA, the CDR3 is TGTGCCAGCAGTAGGGGACAGGAGGCAGATACGCAGTATTTT.

The rearrangement uses TRBV27 and TRBJ1-6; no firm D call. In germline, CDR1 is MNHEY, CDR2 SMNVEV (reference sequence). This CDR3 contains 17 residues. With 6 bases removed from V and 4 bases from J, the gap between germline ends came to 19 bases. The CDR3 protein is CASSRLTDTTYNSPLHF. The CDR3 DNA follows: TGTGCCAGCAGCCGTCTTACCGACACCACTTATAATTCACCCCTCCACTTT.

This clonotype showed up many times. This chain connects TRBV12-3 or TRBV12-4 to TRBJ1-4; D is unresolved. The CDR3 loop spans 12 amino acids. V lost 3 bases, J lost 8 bases, and 7 bases lay in between. CDR3 residues: CASSFGSEKLFF. CDR3 bases: TGTGCCAGCAGTTTTGGGTCGGAAAAACTGTTTTTT.

At least ten counts were recorded for this clonotype. The V and J genes are TRBV5-1 and TRBJ2-1; TRBD1 matches at 10 bases. V trimming: 3 bases; J trimming: 5 bases; junction bases outside the gene matches: 5. The germline CDR1 and CDR2 sequences are SGHRS and YFSETQ. The CDR3 loop spans 15 amino acids. In DNA, the CDR3 is TGCGCCAGCAGCTCGGGACAGGGGCACGACAATGAGCAGTTCTTC. Its protein is CASSSGQGHDNEQFF.

This clonotype was recorded at least ten times. J is TRBJ1-2 and V is TRBV6-1; possible D gene TRBD1, 6 bases. In germline, CDR1 is MNHNS, CDR2 SASEGT. This CDR3 spans 11 amino acids. With 10 bases removed from V and 8 bases from J, the gap between germline ends came to 14 bases. CDR3 sequence: CATVLGQGYTF. DNA for the CDR3: TGTGCCACCGTTCTCGGACAGGGCTACACCTTC.

Concerning this clonotype itself: This sequence may be a read error, since a much larger clone differs from it by one base. This sequence joins TRBV7-9 and TRBJ2-7; tentatively, D is TRBD1 (5 bases). CDR1 and CDR2 from the germline V gene are SEHNR and FQNEAQ (reference sequence). This CDR3 comprises 11 residues. CDR3 bases: TGTGCCGGCAGCCTGGGGCCGGAGCAGTACTTC. This translates into CAGSLGPEQYF.

The sample holds many counts of this clonotype. The chain has TRBV10-2 and TRBJ2-7; possible D gene TRBD2, 5 bases. V lost 2 bases and J 4 bases, leaving 15 bases between the germline ends. Germline-derived CDR1 and CDR2 are WSHSY and SAAADI. The CDR3 spans 15 residues. The DNA for the CDR3 is TGCGCCAGCAGTGAGAGAGCGGCGAGATATTACGAGCAGTACTTC. This gives the protein CASSERAARYYEQYF.

There are a few counts of this clonotype. The chain has TRBV20-1 and TRBJ2-7; 8 bases line up with TRBD2. The CDR3 spans 13 residues. With V trimmed by 4 bases and J by 2 bases, 4 bases remained unmatched. The germline V gene encodes CDR1 DFQATT and CDR2 SNEGSKA (reference sequence). CDR3 sequence reads: CSAIGGRTYEQYF. CDR3 bases: TGCAGTGCTATAGGCGGGAGGACCTACGAGCAGTACTTC.